Sequencing of this T cell receptor (beta chain) was carried out in a study of cytomegalovirus exposure and HLA in healthy donors. About the research overall: Prior work identified some 120 million unique TCR beta sequences in about 179 million T cells.

Findings of the study overall: Three of the chains that were CMV-associated were confirmed in vitro to be specific for CMV antigens. Overall, approximately 150 TCR beta chains were annotated as cytomegalovirus-associated. In a later analysis, common viral pathogens appeared linked to several of the most significant clusters.

CDR3 length equals 15 residues. The ends were cut back, 0 bases at V and 2 bases at J, with 11 bases in the middle. Germline lookup yields CDR1 SGHRS and CDR2 YFSETQ. The PCR was carried out with 60 Vbeta primers and 13 Jbeta primers. The table came from immunoSEQ multiplex PCR; TCRdb's copy has only in-frame clones and leaves some out. The table has approximately 100,000 clones, just under 75% seen once; the top ten hold about 2.6%. Points on this clone: Its antigen is as yet unknown.

This rearrangement joins TRBV5-1 to TRBJ2-5, with a tentative D call TRBD2 (5 bases). This TCR came from a man between 45 and 60 years old in good health and CMV-seropositive. Sequenced: PBMCs. The CDR3 spells CASSLAGPGQETQYF. The DNA of the CDR3 is TGCGCCAGCAGCTTGGCCGGACCGGGGCAAGAGACCCAGTACTTC.